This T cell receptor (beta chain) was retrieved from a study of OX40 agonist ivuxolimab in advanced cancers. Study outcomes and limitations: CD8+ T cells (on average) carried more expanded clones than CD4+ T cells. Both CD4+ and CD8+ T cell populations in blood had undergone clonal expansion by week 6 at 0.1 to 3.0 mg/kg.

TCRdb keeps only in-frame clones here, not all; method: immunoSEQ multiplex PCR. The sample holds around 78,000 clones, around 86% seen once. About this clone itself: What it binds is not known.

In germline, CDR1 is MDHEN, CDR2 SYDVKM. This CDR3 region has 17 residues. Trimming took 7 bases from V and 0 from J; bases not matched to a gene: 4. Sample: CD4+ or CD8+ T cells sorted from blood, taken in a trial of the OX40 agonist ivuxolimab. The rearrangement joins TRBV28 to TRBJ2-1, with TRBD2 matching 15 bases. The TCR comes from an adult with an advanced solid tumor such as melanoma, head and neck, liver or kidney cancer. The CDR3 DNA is TGTGCCAGCACCGGACTAGCGGGAGGGAGCTCCTACAATGAGCAGTTCTTC. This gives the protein CASTGLAGGSSYNEQFF.